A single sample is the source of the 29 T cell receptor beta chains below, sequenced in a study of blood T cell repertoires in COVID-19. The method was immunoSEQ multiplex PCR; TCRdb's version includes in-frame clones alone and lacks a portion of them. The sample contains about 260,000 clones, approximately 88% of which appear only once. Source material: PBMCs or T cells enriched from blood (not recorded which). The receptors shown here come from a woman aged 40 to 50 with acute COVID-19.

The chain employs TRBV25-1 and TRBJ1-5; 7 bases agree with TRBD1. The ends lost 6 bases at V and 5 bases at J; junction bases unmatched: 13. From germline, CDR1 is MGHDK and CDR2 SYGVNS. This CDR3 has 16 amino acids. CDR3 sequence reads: CASSGNLGQGDQPQHF. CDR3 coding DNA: TGTGCCAGCAGCGGAAATTTAGGGCAGGGGGATCAGCCCCAGCATTTT. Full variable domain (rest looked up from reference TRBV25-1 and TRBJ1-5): EADIYQTPRYLVIGTGKKITLECSQTMGHDKMYWYQQDPGMELHLIHYSYGVNSTEKGDLSSESTVSRIRTEHFPLTLESARPSHTSQYLCASSGNLGQGDQPQHFGDGTRLSIL.

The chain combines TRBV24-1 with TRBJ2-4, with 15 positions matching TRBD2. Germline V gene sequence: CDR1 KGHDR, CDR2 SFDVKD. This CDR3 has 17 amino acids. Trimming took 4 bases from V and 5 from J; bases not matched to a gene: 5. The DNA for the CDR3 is TGTGCCACCAGTGACCCTGGACTAGCGGGAGGGGAAAACATTCAGTACTTC. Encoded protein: CATSDPGLAGGENIQYF.

In DNA, the CDR3 is TGCGCCAGCAGAGCTAGCGGGAGTTTGACAGATACGCAGTATTTT. It encodes CASRASGSLTDTQYF. The J gene is TRBJ2-3, the V gene TRBV5-1; 10 positions agree with TRBD2. The length of the CDR3 is 15 residues. J lost 3 bases, V lost 5 bases, and 6 bases had no gene match. In germline, CDR1 is SGHRS, CDR2 YFSETQ.

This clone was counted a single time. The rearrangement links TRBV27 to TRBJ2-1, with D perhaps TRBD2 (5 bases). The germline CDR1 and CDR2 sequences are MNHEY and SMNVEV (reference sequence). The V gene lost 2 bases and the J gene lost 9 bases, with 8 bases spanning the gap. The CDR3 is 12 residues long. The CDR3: CASSLGRSEQFF. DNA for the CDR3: TGTGCCAGCAGTTTAGGGAGAAGTGAGCAGTTCTTC.

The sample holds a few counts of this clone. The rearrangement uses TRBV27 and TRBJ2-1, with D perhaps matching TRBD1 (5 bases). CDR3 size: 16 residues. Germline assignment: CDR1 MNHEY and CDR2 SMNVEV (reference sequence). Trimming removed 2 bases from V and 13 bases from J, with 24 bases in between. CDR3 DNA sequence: TGTGCCAGCAGTTTAACAACAGGAGCTACAATGAGCCCCCAGTTCTTC. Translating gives CASSLTTGATMSPQFF.

CDR3 region: CASSLRRGNTIYF. CDR3 in DNA: TGTGCCAGCAGTTTGAGGCGGGGAAACACCATATATTTT. The V gene is TRBV28, the J gene TRBJ1-3; no definite D call. The CDR3 is 13 amino acids. CDR1 MDHEN and CDR2 SYDVKM come from the germline V gene. V was shortened by 3 bases and J by 4 bases, with 7 bases between the two germline ends.

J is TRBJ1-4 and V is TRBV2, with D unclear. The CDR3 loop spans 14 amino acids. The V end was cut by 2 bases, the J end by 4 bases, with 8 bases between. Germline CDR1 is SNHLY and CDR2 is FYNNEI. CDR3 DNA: TGTGCCAGCAGTGAACTTACCGGTAATGAAAAACTGTTTTTT. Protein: CASSELTGNEKLFF.

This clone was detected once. CDR3 in amino acids: CSGATGYQETQYF. CDR3 nucleotides: TGCAGCGGCGCCACAGGTTACCAAGAGACCCAGTACTTC. The gene calls are TRBV29-1 and TRBJ2-5, with TRBD1 as a possible D gene (5 bases). Germline CDR1 SQVTM, CDR2 ANQGSEA. The V gene lost 7 bases and the J gene lost 0 bases, with 12 bases spanning the gap. The length of the CDR3 is 13 residues.

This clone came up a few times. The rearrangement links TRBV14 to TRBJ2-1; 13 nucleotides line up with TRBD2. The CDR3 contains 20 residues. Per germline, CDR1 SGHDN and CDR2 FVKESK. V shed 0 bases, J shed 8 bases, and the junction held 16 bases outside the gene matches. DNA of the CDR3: TGTGCCAGCAGCCAAGATTTGGGTGTTCCGGGACTAGCGGGAACCCATGAGCAGTTCTTC. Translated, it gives CASSQDLGVPGLAGTHEQFF.

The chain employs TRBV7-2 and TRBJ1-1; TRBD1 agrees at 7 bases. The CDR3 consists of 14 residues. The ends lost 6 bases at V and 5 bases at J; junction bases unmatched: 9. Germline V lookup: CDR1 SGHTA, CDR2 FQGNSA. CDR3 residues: CASRLTGLFTEAFF. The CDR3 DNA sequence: TGTGCCAGCAGATTGACAGGGCTGTTTACTGAAGCTTTCTTT.

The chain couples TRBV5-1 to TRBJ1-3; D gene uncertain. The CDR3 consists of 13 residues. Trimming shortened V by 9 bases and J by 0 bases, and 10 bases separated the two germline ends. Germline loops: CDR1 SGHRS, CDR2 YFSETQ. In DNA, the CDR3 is TGCGCCACCTCCACTTTCTCTGGAAACACCATATATTTT. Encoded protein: CATSTFSGNTIYF.

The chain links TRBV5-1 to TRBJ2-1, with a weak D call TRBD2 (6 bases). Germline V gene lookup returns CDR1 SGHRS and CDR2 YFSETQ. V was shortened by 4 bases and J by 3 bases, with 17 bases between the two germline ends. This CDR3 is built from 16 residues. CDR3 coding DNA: TGCGCCAGCAGCCCCCCTCCCCGGACTAACTACAATGAGCAGTTCTTC. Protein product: CASSPPPRTNYNEQFF.

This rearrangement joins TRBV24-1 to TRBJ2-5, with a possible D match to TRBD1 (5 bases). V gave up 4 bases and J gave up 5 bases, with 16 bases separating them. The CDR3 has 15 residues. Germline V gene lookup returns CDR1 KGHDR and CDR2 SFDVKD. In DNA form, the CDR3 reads TGTGCCACCAGTGAAGGGATAGCCTCAGGGGAGACCCAGTACTTC. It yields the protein CATSEGIASGETQYF.

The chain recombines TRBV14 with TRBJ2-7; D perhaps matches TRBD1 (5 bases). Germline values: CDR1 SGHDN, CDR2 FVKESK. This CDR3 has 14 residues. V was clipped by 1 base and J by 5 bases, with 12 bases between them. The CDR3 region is CASSQGTKINEQYF. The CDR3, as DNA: TGTGCCAGCAGCCAAGGGACAAAGATCAACGAGCAGTACTTC.

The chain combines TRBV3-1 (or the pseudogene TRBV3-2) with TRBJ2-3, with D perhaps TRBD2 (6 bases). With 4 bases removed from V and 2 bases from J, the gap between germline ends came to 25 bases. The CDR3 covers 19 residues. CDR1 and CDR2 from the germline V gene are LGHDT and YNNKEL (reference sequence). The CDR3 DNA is TGTGCCAGCAGCCCGTATTCCCCCGTGTGGAGGGTGGCCACAGATACGCAGTATTTT. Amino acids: CASSPYSPVWRVATDTQYF.

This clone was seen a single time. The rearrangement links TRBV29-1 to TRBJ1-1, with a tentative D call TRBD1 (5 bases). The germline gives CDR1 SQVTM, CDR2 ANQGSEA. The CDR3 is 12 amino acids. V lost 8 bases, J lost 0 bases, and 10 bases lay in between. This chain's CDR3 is CSSGRLNTEAFF. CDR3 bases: TGCAGCTCAGGGCGGCTGAACACTGAAGCTTTCTTT.

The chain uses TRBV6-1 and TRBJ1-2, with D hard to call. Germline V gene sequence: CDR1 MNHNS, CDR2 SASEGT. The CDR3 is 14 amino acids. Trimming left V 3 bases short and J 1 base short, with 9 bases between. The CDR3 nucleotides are TGTGCCAGCAGTGAGCGGCAGAATAACTATGGCTACACCTTC. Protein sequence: CASSERQNNYGYTF.

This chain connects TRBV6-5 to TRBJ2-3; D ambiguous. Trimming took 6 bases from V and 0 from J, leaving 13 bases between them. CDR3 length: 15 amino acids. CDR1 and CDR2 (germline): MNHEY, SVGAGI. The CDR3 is CASSRDPTSTDTQYF. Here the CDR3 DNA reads TGTGCCAGCAGCCGAGATCCGACTAGCACAGATACGCAGTATTTT.

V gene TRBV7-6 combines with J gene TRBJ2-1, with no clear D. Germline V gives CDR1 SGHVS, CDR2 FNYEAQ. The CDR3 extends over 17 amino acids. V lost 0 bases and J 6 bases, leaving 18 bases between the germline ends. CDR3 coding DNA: TGTGCCAGCAGCTTAGCGGTGCAGGTCACGCGTCGCAATGAGCAGTTCTTC. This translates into CASSLAVQVTRRNEQFF.

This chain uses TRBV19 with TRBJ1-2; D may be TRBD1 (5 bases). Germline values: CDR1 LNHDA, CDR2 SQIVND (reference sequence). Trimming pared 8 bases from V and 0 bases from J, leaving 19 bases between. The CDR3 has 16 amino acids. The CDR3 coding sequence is TGTGCCAGTTCACTAAGGAGTGGGGCCACTAACTATGGCTACACCTTC. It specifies CASSLRSGATNYGYTF.

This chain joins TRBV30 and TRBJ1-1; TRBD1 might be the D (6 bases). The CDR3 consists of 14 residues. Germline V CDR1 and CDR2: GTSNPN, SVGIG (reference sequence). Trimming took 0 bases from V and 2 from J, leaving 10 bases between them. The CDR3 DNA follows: TGTGCCTGGAGTGTATGGACAGTAAACACTGAAGCTTTCTTT. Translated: CAWSVWTVNTEAFF. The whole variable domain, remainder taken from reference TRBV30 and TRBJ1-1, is SQTIHQWPATLVQPVGSPLSLECTVEGTSNPNLYWYRQAAGRGLQLLFYSVGIGQISSEVPQNLSASRPQDRQFILSSKKLLLSDSGFYLCAWSVWTVNTEAFFGQGTRLTVV.

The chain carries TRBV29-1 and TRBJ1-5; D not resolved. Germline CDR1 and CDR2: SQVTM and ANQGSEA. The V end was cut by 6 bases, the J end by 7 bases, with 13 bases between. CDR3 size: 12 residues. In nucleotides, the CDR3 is TGCAGCGTATCGGAGTCGGGGCAGCCCCAGCATTTT. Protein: CSVSESGQPQHF. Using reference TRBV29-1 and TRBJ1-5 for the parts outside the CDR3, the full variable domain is SAVISQKPSRDICQRGTSLTIQCQVDSQVTMMFWYRQQPGQSLTLIATANQGSEATYESGFVIDKFPISRPNLTFSTLTVSNMSPEDSSIYLCSVSESGQPQHFGDGTRLSIL.

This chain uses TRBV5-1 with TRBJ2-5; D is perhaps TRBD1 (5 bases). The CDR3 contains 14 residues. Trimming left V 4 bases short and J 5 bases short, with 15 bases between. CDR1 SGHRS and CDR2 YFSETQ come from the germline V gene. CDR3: CASSEGRVQETQYF. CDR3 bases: TGCGCCAGCAGCGAAGGCAGGGTACAGGAGACCCAGTACTTC.

Here the CDR3 DNA reads TGTGCCAGTAGCCTCAGACAGCAGCCCCAGCATTTT. Its translation: CASSLRQQPQHF. The gene calls are TRBV19 and TRBJ1-5, with a possible D match to TRBD1 (5 bases). V lost 6 bases, J lost 7 bases, and 10 bases lay in between. Germline V gene lookup returns CDR1 LNHDA and CDR2 SQIVND (reference sequence). The CDR3 has 12 amino acids.

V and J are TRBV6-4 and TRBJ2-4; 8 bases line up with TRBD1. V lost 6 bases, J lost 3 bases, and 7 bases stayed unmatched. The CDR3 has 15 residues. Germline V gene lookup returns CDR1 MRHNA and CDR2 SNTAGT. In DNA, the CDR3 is TGTGCCAGCAGCCCCGGGGACAGGAACAAAAACATTCAGTACTTC. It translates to CASSPGDRNKNIQYF.

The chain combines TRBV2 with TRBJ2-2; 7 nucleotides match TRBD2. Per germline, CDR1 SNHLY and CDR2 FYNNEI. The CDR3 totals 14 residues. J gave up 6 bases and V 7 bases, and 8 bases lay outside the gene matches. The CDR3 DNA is TGTGCCAGCATTTGGACTAGAAATGCCGGGGAGCTGTTTTTT. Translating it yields CASIWTRNAGELFF.

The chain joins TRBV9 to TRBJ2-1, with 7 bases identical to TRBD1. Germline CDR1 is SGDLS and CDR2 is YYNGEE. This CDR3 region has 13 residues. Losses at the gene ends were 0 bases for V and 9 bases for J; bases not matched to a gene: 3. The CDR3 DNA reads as TGTGCCAGCAGCGTAGGAGGGGGCCCTGAGCAGTTCTTC. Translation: CASSVGGGPEQFF.

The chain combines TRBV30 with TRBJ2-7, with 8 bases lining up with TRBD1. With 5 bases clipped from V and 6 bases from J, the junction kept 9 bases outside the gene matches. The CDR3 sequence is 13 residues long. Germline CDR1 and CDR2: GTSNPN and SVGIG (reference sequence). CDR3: CAWGHGTGLEQYV. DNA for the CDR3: TGTGCCTGGGGCCACGGGACAGGCCTCGAGCAGTACGTC.

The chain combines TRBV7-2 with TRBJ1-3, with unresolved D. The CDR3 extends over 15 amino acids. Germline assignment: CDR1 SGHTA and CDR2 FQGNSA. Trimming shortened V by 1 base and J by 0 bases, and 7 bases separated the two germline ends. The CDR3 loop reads CASSLDPFSGNTIYF. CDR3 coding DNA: TGTGCCAGCAGCTTAGATCCTTTCTCTGGAAACACCATATATTTT.